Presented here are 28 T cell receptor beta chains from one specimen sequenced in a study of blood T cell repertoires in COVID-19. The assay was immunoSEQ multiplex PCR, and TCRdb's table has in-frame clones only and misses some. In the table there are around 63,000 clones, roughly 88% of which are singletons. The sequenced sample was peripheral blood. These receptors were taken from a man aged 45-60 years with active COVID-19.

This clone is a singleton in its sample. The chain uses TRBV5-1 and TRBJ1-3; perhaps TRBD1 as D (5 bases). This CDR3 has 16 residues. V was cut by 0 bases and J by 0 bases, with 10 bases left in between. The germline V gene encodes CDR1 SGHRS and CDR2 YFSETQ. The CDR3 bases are TGCGCCAGCAGCTTGGATCCAGGGAACTCTGGAAACACCATATATTTT. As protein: CASSLDPGNSGNTIYF. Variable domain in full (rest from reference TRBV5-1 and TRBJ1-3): KAGVTQTPRYLIKTRGQQVTLSCSPISGHRSVSWYQQTPGQGLQFLFEYFSETQRNKGNFPGRFSGRQFSNSRSEMNVSTLELGDSALYLCASSLDPGNSGNTIYFGEGSWLTVV.

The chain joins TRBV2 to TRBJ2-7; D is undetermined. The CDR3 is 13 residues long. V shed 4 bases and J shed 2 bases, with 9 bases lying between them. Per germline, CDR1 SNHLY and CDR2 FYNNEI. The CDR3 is CASSVRGPYEQYF. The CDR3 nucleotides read TGTGCCAGCAGTGTTCGCGGCCCCTACGAGCAGTACTTC.

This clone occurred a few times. The CDR3 nucleotides read TGTGCCAGCAGTGCCCGACAGGGTGGATCACCCCTCCACTTT. Translated, it gives CASSARQGGSPLHF. The rearrangement joins TRBV6-4 to TRBJ1-6; TRBD1 matches 7 bases. The CDR3 loop spans 14 amino acids. Germline CDR1 reads MRHNA; CDR2 reads SNTAGT. V was pared by 4 bases and J by 10 bases, with 7 bases of the junction left unmatched.

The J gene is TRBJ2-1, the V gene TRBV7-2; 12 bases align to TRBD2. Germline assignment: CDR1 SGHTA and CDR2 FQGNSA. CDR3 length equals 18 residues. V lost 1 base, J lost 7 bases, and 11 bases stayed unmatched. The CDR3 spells CASSLVASGGAGVNEQFF. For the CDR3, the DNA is TGTGCCAGCAGCTTAGTGGCTAGCGGGGGGGCCGGGGTTAATGAGCAGTTCTTC.

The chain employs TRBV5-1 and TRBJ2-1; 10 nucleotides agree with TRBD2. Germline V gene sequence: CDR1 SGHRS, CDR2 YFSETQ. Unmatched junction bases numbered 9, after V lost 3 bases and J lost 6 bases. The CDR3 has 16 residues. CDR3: CASSSQRGGLSNEQFF. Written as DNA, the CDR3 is TGCGCCAGCAGCTCCCAGCGGGGGGGCTTGTCCAATGAGCAGTTCTTC.

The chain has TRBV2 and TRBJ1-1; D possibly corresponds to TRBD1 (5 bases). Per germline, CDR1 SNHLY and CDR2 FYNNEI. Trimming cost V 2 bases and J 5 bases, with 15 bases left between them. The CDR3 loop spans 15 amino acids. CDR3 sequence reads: CASSERVLGGTEAFF. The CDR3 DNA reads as TGTGCCAGCAGTGAAAGGGTTTTGGGGGGGACTGAAGCTTTCTTT.

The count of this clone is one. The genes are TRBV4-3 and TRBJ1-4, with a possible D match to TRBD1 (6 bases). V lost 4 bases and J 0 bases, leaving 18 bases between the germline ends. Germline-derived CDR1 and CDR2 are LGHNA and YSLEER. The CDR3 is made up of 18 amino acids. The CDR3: CASSRGQPYISTNEKLFF. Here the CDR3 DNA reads TGCGCCAGCAGCCGGGGGCAGCCATATATCTCAACTAATGAAAAACTGTTTTTT.

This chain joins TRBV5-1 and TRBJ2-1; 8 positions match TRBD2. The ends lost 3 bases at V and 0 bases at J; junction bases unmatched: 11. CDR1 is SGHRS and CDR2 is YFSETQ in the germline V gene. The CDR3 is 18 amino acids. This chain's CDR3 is CASSSSSGPLSSYNEQFF. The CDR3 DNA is TGCGCCAGCAGCTCCTCTAGCGGGCCTCTGAGCTCCTACAATGAGCAGTTCTTC.

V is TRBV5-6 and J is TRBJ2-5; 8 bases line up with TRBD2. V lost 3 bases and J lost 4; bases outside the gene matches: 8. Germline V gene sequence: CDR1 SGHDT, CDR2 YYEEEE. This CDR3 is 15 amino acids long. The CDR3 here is CASSWTGTRIETQYF. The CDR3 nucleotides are TGTGCCAGCAGCTGGACCGGGACTAGGATAGAGACCCAGTACTTC.

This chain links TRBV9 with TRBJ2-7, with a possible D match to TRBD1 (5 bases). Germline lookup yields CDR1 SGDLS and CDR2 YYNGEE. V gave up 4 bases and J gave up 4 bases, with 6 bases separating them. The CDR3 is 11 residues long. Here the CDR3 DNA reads TGTGCCAGCAGCCAGGGATACGAGCAGTACTTC. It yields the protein CASSQGYEQYF.

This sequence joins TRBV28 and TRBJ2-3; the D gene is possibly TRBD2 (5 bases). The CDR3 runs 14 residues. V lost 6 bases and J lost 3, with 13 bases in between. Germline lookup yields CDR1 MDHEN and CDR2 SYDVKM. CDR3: CASRTPTRTDTQYF. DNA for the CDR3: TGTGCCAGCAGAACGCCCACTAGAACAGATACGCAGTATTTT.

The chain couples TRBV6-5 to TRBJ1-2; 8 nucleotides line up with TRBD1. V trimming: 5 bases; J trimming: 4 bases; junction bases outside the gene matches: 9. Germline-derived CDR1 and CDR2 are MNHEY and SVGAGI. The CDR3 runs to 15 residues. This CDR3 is CASSPGGTGFYGYTF. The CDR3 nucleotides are TGTGCCAGCAGTCCCGGTGGGACAGGCTTCTATGGCTACACCTTC.

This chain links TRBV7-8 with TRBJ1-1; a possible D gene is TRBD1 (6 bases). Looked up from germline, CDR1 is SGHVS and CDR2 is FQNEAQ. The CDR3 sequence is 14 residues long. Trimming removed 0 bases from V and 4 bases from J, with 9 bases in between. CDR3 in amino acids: CASSLARGITEAFF. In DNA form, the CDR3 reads TGTGCCAGCAGCTTAGCGAGGGGGATCACTGAAGCTTTCTTT.

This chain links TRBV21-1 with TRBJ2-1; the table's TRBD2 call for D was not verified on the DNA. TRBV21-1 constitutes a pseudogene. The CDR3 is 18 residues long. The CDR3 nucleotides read TGTGCCAGCAGCAAAGCGGAACCGACTAGCGGGGCTTACAATGAGCAGTTCTTC. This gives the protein CASSKAEPTSGAYNEQFF.

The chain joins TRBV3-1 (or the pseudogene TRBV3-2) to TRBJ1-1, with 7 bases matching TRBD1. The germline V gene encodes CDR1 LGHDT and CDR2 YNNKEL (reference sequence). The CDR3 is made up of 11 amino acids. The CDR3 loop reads CATGANTEAFF. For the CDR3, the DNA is TGTGCTACAGGGGCCAACACTGAAGCTTTCTTT.

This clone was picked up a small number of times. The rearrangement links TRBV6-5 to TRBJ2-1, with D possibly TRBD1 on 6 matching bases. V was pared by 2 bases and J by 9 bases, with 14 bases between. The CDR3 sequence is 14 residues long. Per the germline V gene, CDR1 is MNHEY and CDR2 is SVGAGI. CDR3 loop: CASSYGLGAREQFF. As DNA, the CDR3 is TGTGCCAGCAGTTACGGGCTGGGGGCACGTGAGCAGTTCTTC.

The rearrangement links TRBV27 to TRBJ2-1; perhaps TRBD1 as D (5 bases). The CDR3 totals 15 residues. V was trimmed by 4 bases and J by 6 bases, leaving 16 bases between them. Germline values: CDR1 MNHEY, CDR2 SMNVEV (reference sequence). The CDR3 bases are TGTGCCAGCAGTTCCCCAGGGATAAGCTTCAATGAGCAGTTCTTC. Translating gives CASSSPGISFNEQFF.

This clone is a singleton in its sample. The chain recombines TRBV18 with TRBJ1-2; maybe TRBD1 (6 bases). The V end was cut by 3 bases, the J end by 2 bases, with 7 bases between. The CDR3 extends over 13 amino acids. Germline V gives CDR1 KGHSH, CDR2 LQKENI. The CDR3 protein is CASSPDRNYGYTF. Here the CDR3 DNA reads TGTGCCAGCTCACCGGACAGAAACTATGGCTACACCTTC.

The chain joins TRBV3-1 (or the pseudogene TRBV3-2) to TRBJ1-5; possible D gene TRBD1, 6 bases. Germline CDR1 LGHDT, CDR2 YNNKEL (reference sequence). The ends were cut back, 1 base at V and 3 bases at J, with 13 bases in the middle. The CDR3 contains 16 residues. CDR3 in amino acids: CASSQGAGGLNQPQHF. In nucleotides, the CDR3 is TGTGCCAGCAGCCAAGGGGCGGGGGGCCTCAATCAGCCCCAGCATTTT.

Here the CDR3 DNA reads TGCAGCGTTGACGGGGGGGCAGTAGGCGAAAAACTGTTTTTT. Its protein product is CSVDGGAVGEKLFF. This chain connects TRBV29-1 to TRBJ1-4; perhaps TRBD1 as D (6 bases). CDR3 size: 14 residues. Deletions cut 3 bases from V and 8 bases from J, with 16 bases between. Germline CDR1 reads SQVTM; CDR2 reads ANQGSEA.

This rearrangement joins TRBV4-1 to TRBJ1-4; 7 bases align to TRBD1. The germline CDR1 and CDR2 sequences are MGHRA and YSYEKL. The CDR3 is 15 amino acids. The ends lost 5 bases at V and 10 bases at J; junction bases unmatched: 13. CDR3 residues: CASSASDRSFGKLFF. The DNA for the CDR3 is TGCGCCAGCAGCGCTTCGGACAGGTCTTTTGGAAAACTGTTTTTT.

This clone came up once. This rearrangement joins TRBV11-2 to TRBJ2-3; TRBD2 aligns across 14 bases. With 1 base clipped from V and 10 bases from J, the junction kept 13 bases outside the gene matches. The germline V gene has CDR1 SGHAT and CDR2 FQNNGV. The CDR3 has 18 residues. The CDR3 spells CASSLGATGTSGGDSQYF. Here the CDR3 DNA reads TGTGCCAGCAGCTTAGGTGCGACCGGGACTAGCGGGGGAGACTCGCAGTATTTT.

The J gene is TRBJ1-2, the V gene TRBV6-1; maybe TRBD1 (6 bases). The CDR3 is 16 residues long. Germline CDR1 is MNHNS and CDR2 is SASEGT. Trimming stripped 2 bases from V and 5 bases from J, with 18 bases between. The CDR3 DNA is TGTGCCAGCAGTGAACAAGGGAACAGGGTTCTGTATGGCTACACCTTC. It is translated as CASSEQGNRVLYGYTF.

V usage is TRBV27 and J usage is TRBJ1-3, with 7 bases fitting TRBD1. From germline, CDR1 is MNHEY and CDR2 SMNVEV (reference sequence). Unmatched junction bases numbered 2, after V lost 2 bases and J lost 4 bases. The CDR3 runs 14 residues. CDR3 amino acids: CASSLRGLGNTIYF. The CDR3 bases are TGTGCCAGCAGTTTAAGGGGGCTCGGAAACACCATATATTTT.

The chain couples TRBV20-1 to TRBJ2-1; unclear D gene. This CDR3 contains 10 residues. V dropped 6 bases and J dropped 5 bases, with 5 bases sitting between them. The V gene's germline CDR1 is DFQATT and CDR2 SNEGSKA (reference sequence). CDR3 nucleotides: TGCAGTGCAGCTGACAATGAGCAGTTCTTC. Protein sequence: CSAADNEQFF.

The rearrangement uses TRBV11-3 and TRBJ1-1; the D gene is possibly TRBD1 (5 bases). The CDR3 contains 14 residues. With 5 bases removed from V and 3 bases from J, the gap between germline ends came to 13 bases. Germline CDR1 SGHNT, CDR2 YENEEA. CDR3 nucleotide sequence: TGTGCCAGCAGCCCGGGGGGAAAGGACACTGAAGCTTTCTTT. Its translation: CASSPGGKDTEAFF.

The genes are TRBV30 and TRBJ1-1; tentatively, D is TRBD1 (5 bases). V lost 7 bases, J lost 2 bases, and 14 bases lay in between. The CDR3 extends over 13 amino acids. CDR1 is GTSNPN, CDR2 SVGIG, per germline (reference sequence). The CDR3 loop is CASPGGRNTEAFF. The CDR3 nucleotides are TGTGCCTCGCCCGGGGGGAGAAACACTGAAGCTTTCTTT.

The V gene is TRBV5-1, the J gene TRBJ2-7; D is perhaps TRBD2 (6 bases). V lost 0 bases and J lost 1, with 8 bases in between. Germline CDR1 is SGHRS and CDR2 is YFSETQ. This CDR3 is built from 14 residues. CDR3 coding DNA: TGCGCCAGCAGCTTGGTTAGCGGTTCCTACGAGCAGTACTTC. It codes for CASSLVSGSYEQYF.